This T cell receptor beta chain was sequenced for a study of T cells in Graves' hyperthyroidism and ophthalmopathy. TCR beta CDR3 regions were amplified from RNA transcripts. TCR CDR3 underwent first-round RT-PCR with the HTBI primer set. TCRdb reprocessed the multiplex PCR reads with MiXCR, giving one entry per CDR3 protein. The sample has some 510,000 distinct CDR3 sequences; more than 45% are singletons. Unmatched junction bases numbered 14, after V lost 3 bases and J lost 6 bases. This CDR3 is 16 amino acids long. Germline loops: CDR1 DFQATT, CDR2 SNEGSKA (reference sequence). Sequencing was done on a sample of peripheral blood or thyroid tissue (not recorded which). The TCR was taken from a woman younger than 35 with Graves' hyperthyroidism. The chain recombines TRBV20-1 with TRBJ2-7; 10 bases fit TRBD2. CDR3 coding DNA: TGCAGTGCTAGGGAAGCCCAGACAGCGGGAGGGGTCGAGCAGTACTTC. Amino acids: CSAREAQTAGGVEQYF.